This entry lists 6 T cell receptor beta chains sequenced from one sample in a study of vaccination and CD4 T cells after COVID-19. TCRdb reanalysed the PCR reads using MiXCR and keeps one entry per CDR3 protein. The table shows about 19,000 distinct CDR3 sequences, with 60% occurring only once. This material consisted of CD4+ T cells from blood, taken after SARS-CoV-2 vaccination. Source of these receptors: a human donor who had recovered from COVID-19.

This rearrangement joins TRBV20-1 to TRBJ1-2, with D hard to call. CDR3 length equals 16 residues. Per germline, CDR1 DFQATT and CDR2 SNEGSKA (reference sequence). The ends were cut back, 0 bases at V and 0 bases at J, with 14 bases in the middle. Written as DNA, the CDR3 is TGCAGTGCTAGAGATCAAGGGTCCTTTACTAACTATGGCTACACCTTC. Protein: CSARDQGSFTNYGYTF.

The chain has TRBV20-1 and TRBJ2-1; possibly TRBD2 for D (5 bases). Germline V gives CDR1 DFQATT, CDR2 SNEGSKA (reference sequence). Deletions cut 2 bases from V and 1 base from J, with 9 bases between. This CDR3 is 14 amino acids long. The CDR3 DNA reads as TGCAGTGCTAGATCGTGGAGGTCCTACAATGAGCAGTTCTTC. Its translation: CSARSWRSYNEQFF.

There are a few counts of this clonotype. The rearrangement links TRBV6-2 or TRBV6-3 to TRBJ2-1; no firm D call. This CDR3 contains 16 residues. Germline V gives CDR1 MNHEY, CDR2 SVGEGT. V dropped 1 base and J dropped 7 bases, with 17 bases sitting between them. The CDR3 reads CASSYFAETLANEQFF. The CDR3 DNA sequence: TGTGCCAGCAGTTACTTTGCGGAGACCCTGGCGAATGAGCAGTTCTTC.

The chain employs TRBV14 and TRBJ1-1, with unresolved D. This CDR3 contains 11 residues. The V end lost 3 bases, the J end lost 10 bases, and 9 bases lay between the germline ends. The germline CDR1 and CDR2 sequences are SGHDN and FVKESK. The DNA of the CDR3 is TGTGCCAGCAGCCAGGGGAGTTCAGCTTTCTTT. This codes for CASSQGSSAFF.

The chain recombines TRBV27 with TRBJ2-3; 11 bases agree with TRBD1. CDR3 length: 17 amino acids. The germline V gene has CDR1 MNHEY and CDR2 SMNVEV (reference sequence). Germline trimming cut 1 base from V and 2 bases from J; bases unmatched to any gene: 5. The CDR3 sequence is CASSLYGTGGPTDTQYF. CDR3 nucleotide sequence: TGTGCCAGCAGTTTATATGGGACAGGGGGTCCCACAGATACGCAGTATTTT.

V gene TRBV5-1 combines with J gene TRBJ1-5; D is unresolved. V lost 0 bases and J 1 base, leaving 5 bases between the germline ends. CDR3 length: 14 residues. CDR1 is SGHRS and CDR2 is YFSETQ in the germline V gene. CDR3 sequence (DNA): TGCGCCAGCAGCTTGGACAGCAGCAATCAGCCCCAGCATTTT. The encoded protein is CASSLDSSNQPQHF. The full variable domain, its missing parts supplied by reference TRBV5-1 and TRBJ1-5, is KAGVTQTPRYLIKTRGQQVTLSCSPISGHRSVSWYQQTPGQGLQFLFEYFSETQRNKGNFPGRFSGRQFSNSRSEMNVSTLELGDSALYLCASSLDSSNQPQHFGDGTRLSIL.